This is a list of T cell receptor beta chains from one sample in a study of T cells in Graves' hyperthyroidism and ophthalmopathy. Each CDR3 protein gets one entry after TCRdb re-called the multiplex PCR reads with MiXCR. The data hold about 210,000 distinct CDR3 sequences, with over 15% observed a single time. Sequenced material: blood. Receptors were obtained from a man between 45 and 60 years old with Graves' hyperthyroidism. Each CDR3 is given with its conserved first and last residue. The D gene is left open where the match is weak. Clone size is stated in some rows and not others, as once, few, many or a class when expanded.

d_gene: NA
abundance: many
j_gene: TRBJ2-5
v_gene: TRBV2
CDR3nt: TGTGCCAGCAGTGTGGGGGGAGATGAAGAGACCCAGTACTTC
CDR3aa: CASSVGGDEETQYF

d_gene: NA
abundance: many
j_gene: TRBJ2-7
v_gene: TRBV18
CDR3nt: TGTGCCAGCTCACCTCTACTCAGGGTTGATCGCTACGAGCAGTACTTC
CDR3aa: CASSPLLRVDRYEQYF

d_gene: TRBD2
abundance: many
j_gene: TRBJ2-1
v_gene: TRBV11-2
CDR3nt: TGTGCCAGCAGCCCACGGGGCGGGAGGGCCAATGAGCAGTTCTTC
CDR3aa: CASSPRGGRANEQFF

d_gene: TRBD2
abundance: NA
j_gene: TRBJ2-2
v_gene: TRBV6-1
CDR3nt: TGTGCCAGCAGTGAACTAGAAGCGGGGGGGCGATCCGGGGAGCTGTTTTTT
CDR3aa: CASSELEAGGRSGELFF

d_gene: TRBD2
abundance: many
j_gene: TRBJ2-1
v_gene: TRBV2
CDR3nt: TGTGCCAGCGGAAAGGGACTAGCGGGAGAGGGAGATGAGCAGTTCTTC
CDR3aa: CASGKGLAGEGDEQFF

d_gene: TRBD1
abundance: many
j_gene: TRBJ2-7
v_gene: TRBV30
CDR3nt: TGTGCCGGGACGCCCGGGACAGGGGGCATCGAGCAGTACTTC
CDR3aa: CAGTPGTGGIEQYF

d_gene: NA
abundance: many
j_gene: TRBJ2-7
v_gene: TRBV4-1
CDR3nt: TGCGCCAGCAGCCAAGAAGGGTCCTACGAGCAGTACTTC
CDR3aa: CASSQEGSYEQYF

d_gene: NA
abundance: few
j_gene: TRBJ1-5
v_gene: TRBV9
CDR3nt: TGTGCCAGCAGCCCAGACGGGGGGGAATCGCAGCCCCAGCATTTT
CDR3aa: CASSPDGGESQPQHF

d_gene: TRBD1
abundance: many
j_gene: TRBJ2-3
v_gene: TRBV7-9
CDR3nt: TGTGCCAGCAGCTTAACAGGGGTCGGCACAGATACGCAGTATTTT
CDR3aa: CASSLTGVGTDTQYF

d_gene: NA
abundance: many
j_gene: TRBJ1-2
v_gene: TRBV3-1
CDR3nt: TGTGCCAGCAGCCAAGGGGAGGTCTTCTATGGCTACACCTTC
CDR3aa: CASSQGEVFYGYTF

d_gene: TRBD2
abundance: NA
j_gene: TRBJ2-7
v_gene: TRBV5-4
CDR3nt: TGTGCCAGCAGCTTGGGGCGGGAGTCGAACGAGCAGTACTTC
CDR3aa: CASSLGRESNEQYF

d_gene: NA
abundance: NA
j_gene: TRBJ2-7
v_gene: TRBV29-1
CDR3nt: TGCAGCGTGGCGGAGCCCTCCTACGAGCAGTACTTC
CDR3aa: CSVAEPSYEQYF

d_gene: NA
abundance: NA
j_gene: TRBJ2-2
v_gene: TRBV29-1
CDR3nt: TGCAGCGTGGGGGGCCCGGGGAGTAGGACCGGGGAGCTGTTTTTT
CDR3aa: CSVGGPGSRTGELFF

d_gene: NA
abundance: NA
j_gene: TRBJ2-1
v_gene: TRBV5-4
CDR3nt: TGTGCCAGCAGCTTGGACGGTCTGAATGAGCAGTTCTTC
CDR3aa: CASSLDGLNEQFF

d_gene: NA
abundance: few
j_gene: TRBJ2-2
v_gene: TRBV29-1
CDR3nt: TGCAGCGCAACCCCGGGGACTTTGAACACCGGGGAGCTGTTTTTT
CDR3aa: CSATPGTLNTGELFF

d_gene: TRBD1
abundance: few
j_gene: TRBJ1-1
v_gene: TRBV6-1
CDR3nt: TGTGCCATCATACAGGGGGTGACTGAAGCTTTCTTT
CDR3aa: CAIIQGVTEAFF

d_gene: NA
abundance: few
j_gene: TRBJ2-7
v_gene: TRBV20-1
CDR3nt: TGCAGTGCTGACACTGGGCAGATTTCGACCTACGAGCAGTACTTC
CDR3aa: CSADTGQISTYEQYF

d_gene: NA
abundance: NA
j_gene: TRBJ2-2
v_gene: TRBV12-3/TRBV12-4
CDR3nt: TGTGCCAGCAGTTTGGGCAGGGGTCTAGTCGTTGACACCGGGGAGCTGTTTTTT
CDR3aa: CASSLGRGLVVDTGELFF

d_gene: NA
abundance: NA
j_gene: TRBJ2-3
v_gene: TRBV12-3/TRBV12-4
CDR3nt: TGTGCCAGCAGCCCGGGACGCGGTACGCAGTATTTT
CDR3aa: CASSPGRGTQYF

d_gene: NA
abundance: once
j_gene: TRBJ1-2
v_gene: TRBV24-1
CDR3nt: TGTGCCACCAGTGATCCCCAGTTTAACTATGGCTACACCTTC
CDR3aa: CATSDPQFNYGYTF

d_gene: TRBD1
abundance: many
j_gene: TRBJ2-7
v_gene: TRBV20-1
CDR3nt: TGCAGTGCTAGAACAGGGGGGAGCTACGAGCAGTACTTC
CDR3aa: CSARTGGSYEQYF

d_gene: TRBD2
abundance: many
j_gene: TRBJ2-5
v_gene: TRBV29-1
CDR3nt: TGCAGCGTTGTTCCTAGCGGGAGGGCCGGCGAGACCCAGTACTTC
CDR3aa: CSVVPSGRAGETQYF

d_gene: NA
abundance: NA
j_gene: TRBJ2-7
v_gene: TRBV9
CDR3nt: TGTGCCAGCAGCCCACTTTGGGACGGGCTCAACCGCGAGCAGTACTTC
CDR3aa: CASSPLWDGLNREQYF

d_gene: NA
abundance: few
j_gene: TRBJ2-2
v_gene: TRBV6-1
CDR3nt: TGTGCCATTCGGGACAAGGGGGAGCTGTTTTTT
CDR3aa: CAIRDKGELFF

d_gene: NA
abundance: few
j_gene: TRBJ2-7
v_gene: TRBV5-1
CDR3nt: TGCGCCAGCAGCTTGGGCCCCCTACAGGAGCACTACTACGAGCAGTACTTC
CDR3aa: CASSLGPLQEHYYEQYF

d_gene: NA
abundance: many
j_gene: TRBJ2-2
v_gene: TRBV5-1
CDR3nt: TGCGCCAGCAGCTTCTTTGAGCGGGCCAACACCGGGGAGCTGTTTTTT
CDR3aa: CASSFFERANTGELFF

d_gene: TRBD1
abundance: few
j_gene: TRBJ2-7
v_gene: TRBV18
CDR3nt: TGTGCCAGCTCGTCGACCGGGACAGCTCTCTACGAGCAGTACTTC
CDR3aa: CASSSTGTALYEQYF

d_gene: TRBD2
abundance: NA
j_gene: TRBJ2-1
v_gene: TRBV4-1
CDR3nt: TGCGCCAGCAGCCAAACTAGCGGGAGTGAGCAGTTCTTC
CDR3aa: CASSQTSGSEQFF

d_gene: TRBD2
abundance: few
j_gene: TRBJ2-3
v_gene: TRBV6-1
CDR3nt: TGTGCCAGCAGTGTAAATTCGGGACTAGCAGTAGATACGCAGTATTTT
CDR3aa: CASSVNSGLAVDTQYF

d_gene: NA
abundance: NA
j_gene: TRBJ2-2
v_gene: TRBV5-1
CDR3nt: TGCGCCAGCAGCTCCGACAGCGCCGGGGAGCTGTTTTTT
CDR3aa: CASSSDSAGELFF

d_gene: TRBD2
abundance: many
j_gene: TRBJ2-7
v_gene: TRBV12-3/TRBV12-4
CDR3nt: TGTGCCAGCAGTTGGGGGACTAGCGGGAGACGCGGATACTACGAGCAGTACTTC
CDR3aa: CASSWGTSGRRGYYEQYF

d_gene: NA
abundance: many
j_gene: TRBJ2-1
v_gene: TRBV3-1
CDR3nt: TGTGCCAGCAGCCAAGGTCCCTTGCGGGGCGCCTACAATGAGCAGTTCTTC
CDR3aa: CASSQGPLRGAYNEQFF

d_gene: NA
abundance: many
j_gene: TRBJ1-1
v_gene: TRBV2
CDR3nt: TGTGCCAGCAAGGTATCCGGGACAACCTATGAAGCTTTCTTT
CDR3aa: CASKVSGTTYEAFF

d_gene: TRBD1
abundance: few
j_gene: TRBJ1-4
v_gene: TRBV5-1
CDR3nt: TGCGCCAGCAGCGGTTGGACAGGGCCTAATGAAAAACTGTTTTTT
CDR3aa: CASSGWTGPNEKLFF

d_gene: NA
abundance: many
j_gene: TRBJ1-1
v_gene: TRBV28
CDR3nt: TGTGCCAGCAGTTTAACGGGCACGGAAGCTTTCTTT
CDR3aa: CASSLTGTEAFF

d_gene: NA
abundance: many
j_gene: TRBJ2-2
v_gene: TRBV12-3/TRBV12-4
CDR3nt: TGTGCCAGCAGTACGACACGCACCGGGGAGCTGTTTTTT
CDR3aa: CASSTTRTGELFF

d_gene: NA
abundance: many
j_gene: TRBJ2-7
v_gene: TRBV11-2
CDR3nt: TGTGCCAGCAGTCGCGCACTGTCGCAGCAGTACTTC
CDR3aa: CASSRALSQQYF

d_gene: NA
abundance: NA
j_gene: TRBJ2-5
v_gene: TRBV7-2
CDR3nt: TGTGCCAGCAGCTTAGCAGGACTGGGGACCGTCGAGACCCAGTACTTC
CDR3aa: CASSLAGLGTVETQYF

d_gene: TRBD2
abundance: few
j_gene: TRBJ2-1
v_gene: TRBV4-2
CDR3nt: TGTGCCAGCAGCCATACTAGCGGGAGTGGAAATGAGCAGTTCTTC
CDR3aa: CASSHTSGSGNEQFF

d_gene: NA
abundance: few
j_gene: TRBJ2-1
v_gene: TRBV10-3
CDR3nt: TGTGCCATCAGTGAGTCTTTAGGGGAAAGAGACAATGAGCAGTTCTTC
CDR3aa: CAISESLGERDNEQFF

d_gene: TRBD2
abundance: few
j_gene: TRBJ2-1
v_gene: TRBV19
CDR3nt: TGTGCCAGTAGTCCGCGGACTAGCGGGAGGTTAAATGAGCAGTTCTTC
CDR3aa: CASSPRTSGRLNEQFF

d_gene: NA
abundance: NA
j_gene: TRBJ2-2
v_gene: TRBV18
CDR3nt: TGTGCCAGCTCACCAAGTTTACAGGCGAACACCGGGGAGCTGTTTTTT
CDR3aa: CASSPSLQANTGELFF

d_gene: NA
abundance: few
j_gene: TRBJ1-4
v_gene: TRBV5-5
CDR3nt: TGTGCCAGCAGCTTGAGATCCATAACTAATGAAAAACTGTTTTTT
CDR3aa: CASSLRSITNEKLFF

d_gene: NA
abundance: few
j_gene: TRBJ2-3
v_gene: TRBV4-1
CDR3nt: TGCGCCAGCAGCGACGTCACCCGGGCAGATACGCAGTATTTT
CDR3aa: CASSDVTRADTQYF